The T cell receptor (beta chain) described here comes from a study of T-cell memory formation after mild COVID-19. The study's findings and limits: The appearance of some responding clones in pre-infection memory suggested that cross-reactive memory joined.

The sample holds a few counts of this clonotype. Its antigen is undetermined. Constant-segment primers were used for 5'RACE, and the resulting TCR alpha and TCR beta cDNA libraries carried sample barcodes and UMIs. MiXCR, run by TCRdb on the 5' RACE reads, gives a single entry per CDR3 protein. The top ten clones hold approximately 23% of a sample with hundreds of thousands of distinct CDR3 sequences, about a sixth of them seen once. Trimming took 5 bases from V and 2 from J, leaving 12 bases between them. CDR1 and CDR2 (germline): MNHEY, SMNVEV (reference sequence). There are 14 residues in the CDR3.

The receptor was isolated from a man aged 18-30 years who had mild COVID-19 (a few samples of this study predate the infection). Cell type and time point are not known. The sample was PBMCs or a T cell subset sorted from them (not recorded which). The rearrangement links TRBV27 to TRBJ1-2; a weak D match, TRBD1 (6 bases). The CDR3 loop reads CASSPRQANYGYTF. CDR3 in DNA: TGTGCCAGCAGTCCCAGACAGGCAAACTATGGCTACACCTTC.